What follows are 30 T cell receptor beta chains derived from one specimen sequenced in a study of blood T cells in healthy people across ages. With a J-beta primer mix and a sample-barcoded 5' primer, a second PCR ran about 7 to 11 cycles. TCRdb itself ran the 5' RACE reads through MiXCR, one entry per CDR3 protein. The sample lists 1.5 million to 2 million distinct CDR3 sequences, roughly 32% occurring once. The sequencing sample was made of blood. The receptor set was obtained from a woman aged 30 to 39 in good health.

This sequence joins TRBV5-4 and TRBJ1-2; no clear D gene. Between the trimmed V and J ends, which lost 2 bases and 0 bases, there was a span of 14 bases. The CDR3 sequence is 16 residues long. Germline CDR1 reads SGHNT; CDR2 reads YYREEE (reference sequence). The CDR3 loop is CASSFGGMGSNYGYTF. Written as DNA, the CDR3 is TGTGCCAGCAGCTTTGGAGGGATGGGGTCTAACTATGGCTACACCTTC. Variable domain in full (rest from reference TRBV5-4 and TRBJ1-2): ETGVTQSPTHLIKTRGQQVTLRCSSQSGHNTVSWYQQALGQGPQFIFQYYREEENGRGNFPPRFSGLQFPNYSSELNVNALELDDSALYLCASSFGGMGSNYGYTFGSGTRLTVV.

This clonotype was recorded many times. The chain uses TRBV4-1 and TRBJ2-5, with D perhaps matching TRBD1 (6 bases). Trimming left V 4 bases short and J 7 bases short, with 13 bases between. This CDR3 contains 13 residues. Germline CDR1 reads MGHRA; CDR2 reads YSYEKL. The CDR3 sequence is CASSPTGLGTQYF. As DNA, the CDR3 is TGCGCCAGCAGCCCTACAGGGCTTGGGACCCAGTACTTC.

The chain combines TRBV4-1 with TRBJ2-4, with 7 positions matching TRBD2. The CDR3 consists of 17 residues. Germline trimming cut 0 bases from V and 5 bases from J; bases unmatched to any gene: 10. CDR1 is MGHRA, CDR2 YSYEKL, per germline. The CDR3 DNA is TGCGCCAGCAGCCAAGATTGGGGCAGGGAGGGAGAAAACATTCAGTACTTC. Translating it yields CASSQDWGREGENIQYF.

This clonotype was counted between two and nine times. The V and J genes are TRBV5-1 and TRBJ2-3; 9 positions agree with TRBD2. There are 17 residues in the CDR3. From germline, CDR1 is SGHRS and CDR2 YFSETQ. V trimming: 3 bases; J trimming: 1 base; junction bases outside the gene matches: 9. The CDR3 here is CASSSKNLAGGTDTQYF. In DNA, the CDR3 is TGCGCCAGCAGCTCCAAGAATTTAGCGGGGGGCACAGATACGCAGTATTTT.

As regards this clonotype: With a much larger clone just one base away, this may be a read error. The CDR3 spells CASTLRRGQSDMQYF. CDR3 sequence (DNA): TGTGCCAGCACCCTTCGGAGGGGGCAGTCAGATATGCAGTATTTT. The chain joins TRBV12-3 or TRBV12-4 to TRBJ2-3; perhaps TRBD1 as D (7 bases). The CDR3 extends over 15 amino acids.

This clonotype was observed once. The chain uses TRBV5-1 and TRBJ2-5, with 13 bases lining up with TRBD2. CDR1 SGHRS and CDR2 YFSETQ come from the germline V gene. The CDR3 contains 16 residues. After removal of 4 bases from V and 3 bases from J, the junction contained 6 bases not matched to a gene. The CDR3 region is CASSLGTSGDEETQYF. CDR3 in DNA: TGCGCCAGCAGCCTGGGGACTAGCGGGGATGAAGAGACCCAGTACTTC.

The chain uses TRBV7-2 and TRBJ2-5, with 9 bases that match TRBD2. Germline loops: CDR1 SGHTA, CDR2 FQGNSA. This CDR3 contains 18 residues. After removal of 4 bases from V and 0 bases from J, the junction contained 12 bases not matched to a gene. Here the CDR3 reads CASSSLFQLAGYQETQYF. The CDR3, as DNA: TGTGCCAGCAGCTCCCTCTTTCAGCTAGCGGGGTACCAAGAGACCCAGTACTTC. The full variable domain, in which reference TRBV7-2 and TRBJ2-5 provide the parts outside the CDR3, is GAGVSQSPSNKVTEKGKDVELRCDPISGHTALYWYRQSLGQGLEFLIYFQGNSAPDKSGLPSDRFSAERTGGSVSTLTIQRTQQEDSAVYLCASSSLFQLAGYQETQYFGPGTRLLVL.

This clonotype was counted only a few times. The CDR3 DNA reads as TGTGCCAGCATCTTGACAGGGATTAACACTGAAGCTTTCTTT. Residues: CASILTGINTEAFF. The rearrangement uses TRBV13 and TRBJ1-1, with 7 positions matching TRBD1. Germline V CDR1 and CDR2: PRHDT, FYEKMQ (reference sequence). V gave up 7 bases and J gave up 2 bases; unmatched junction bases: 7. This CDR3 has 14 amino acids.

This clonotype was counted a few times. The chain combines TRBV6-5 with TRBJ2-5; the match to TRBD2 covers 12 bases. Losses at the gene ends were 2 bases for V and 5 bases for J; bases not matched to a gene: 3. Germline CDR1 reads MNHEY; CDR2 reads SVGAGI. The CDR3 length is 15 residues. This chain's CDR3 is CASSYTSGGRETQYF. The CDR3 region has the DNA TGTGCCAGCAGTTACACTAGCGGGGGGAGGGAGACCCAGTACTTC.

Only a few counts were recorded for this clonotype. V and J are TRBV5-1 and TRBJ2-7; no definite D call. Germline CDR1 is SGHRS and CDR2 is YFSETQ. CDR3 length equals 14 residues. V dropped 0 bases and J dropped 1 base, with 8 bases sitting between them. The CDR3 region has the DNA TGCGCCAGCAGCTTGGACGGCTTTTCCTACGAGCAGTACTTC. It codes for CASSLDGFSYEQYF.

V is TRBV20-1 and J is TRBJ2-7, with TRBD2 matching 11 bases. V dropped 3 bases and J dropped 6; count of bases not matched to a gene: 7. The CDR3 has 14 residues. The germline V gene has CDR1 DFQATT and CDR2 SNEGSKA (reference sequence). The CDR3 region is CSASTLAGVSEQYF. DNA of the CDR3: TGCAGTGCTAGCACACTAGCGGGAGTCTCCGAGCAGTACTTC.

V is TRBV27 and J is TRBJ2-5, with 11 nucleotides matching TRBD2. The CDR3 spans 15 residues. Losses at the gene ends were 6 bases for V and 11 bases for J; bases not matched to a gene: 14. Looked up from germline, CDR1 is MNHEY and CDR2 is SMNVEV (reference sequence). The CDR3 protein is CASRRLAGPTNEQYF. The CDR3 DNA is TGTGCCAGCAGGAGACTAGCGGGGCCCACCAATGAGCAGTACTTC.

About this clonotype: Being one base from a much bigger clone, this may be a read error. The rearrangement uses TRBV3-1 and TRBJ2-1, with a possible D match to TRBD2 (7 bases). The CDR3 contains 14 residues. CDR1 is LGHDT and CDR2 is YNNKEL in the germline V gene (reference sequence). The CDR3 is CTSSRGGAGNEQFF. As DNA, the CDR3 is TGTACCAGCAGCCGAGGGGGGGCCGGGAATGAGCAGTTCTTC.

CDR3 residues: CAWSARGFTEAFF. The DNA of the CDR3 is TGTGCCTGGAGTGCCAGGGGTTTCACTGAAGCTTTCTTT. This sequence joins TRBV30 and TRBJ1-1, with TRBD1 as a possible D gene (6 bases). This CDR3 is built from 13 residues. The ends were cut back, 1 base at V and 4 bases at J, with 10 bases in the middle. CDR1 is GTSNPN and CDR2 is SVGIG in the germline V gene (reference sequence).

This chain uses TRBV6-5 with TRBJ2-6; 10 positions match TRBD2. With V trimmed by 3 bases and J by 0 bases, 2 bases remained unmatched. Germline loops: CDR1 MNHEY, CDR2 SVGAGI. This CDR3 spans 17 amino acids. CDR3 amino acids: CASSYQRGGSGANVLTF. CDR3 DNA: TGTGCCAGCAGTTATCAGCGGGGGGGCTCTGGGGCCAACGTCCTGACTTTC.

This chain connects TRBV20-1 to TRBJ2-3, with 8 bases fitting TRBD1. The CDR3 length is 13 residues. Germline trimming cut 4 bases from V and 6 bases from J; bases unmatched to any gene: 6. CDR1 is DFQATT and CDR2 is SNEGSKA in the germline V gene (reference sequence). This chain's CDR3 is CSATGQGYDTQYF. The CDR3 region has the DNA TGCAGTGCTACCGGACAGGGTTACGATACGCAGTATTTT.

The chain uses TRBV3-1 and TRBJ1-2, with D maybe TRBD1 (5 bases). CDR1 and CDR2 (germline): LGHDT, YNNKEL (reference sequence). The CDR3 runs 14 residues. V lost 5 bases and J 3 bases, leaving 13 bases between the germline ends. This CDR3 reads CASSAQQEDYGYTF. The CDR3 DNA reads TGTGCCAGCAGCGCCCAACAGGAGGACTATGGCTACACCTTC.

Points on this clonotype: A much larger clone is a single base away; this may be a read error. The chain is built from TRBV7-9 and TRBJ2-5, with no clear D. This CDR3 is 12 amino acids long. Germline-derived CDR1 and CDR2 are SEHNR and FQNEAQ (reference sequence). The CDR3 DNA reads as TGTGCCGGCAGCTTACGTGTAGAGACCCAGTACTTC. It specifies CAGSLRVETQYF.

This chain connects TRBV5-1 to TRBJ1-1; D remains unclear. CDR3 length: 14 residues. V dropped 0 bases and J dropped 2 bases, with 8 bases sitting between them. Germline values: CDR1 SGHRS, CDR2 YFSETQ. CDR3 in amino acids: CASSLVAANTEAFF. Here the CDR3 DNA reads TGCGCCAGCAGCTTGGTGGCAGCCAACACTGAAGCTTTCTTT.

The chain uses TRBV20-1 and TRBJ1-2; TRBD1 is a possible D gene (5 bases). V lost 6 bases, J lost 0 bases, and 17 bases lay in between. The CDR3 loop spans 15 amino acids. In germline, CDR1 is DFQATT, CDR2 SNEGSKA (reference sequence). CDR3 region: CSAARDPLPNYGYTF. The CDR3 DNA reads TGCAGTGCAGCCCGGGACCCCTTACCTAACTATGGCTACACCTTC.

In this sample, this clonotype turned up once. This sequence joins TRBV4-1 and TRBJ1-4; TRBD1 matches at 8 bases. The germline V gene encodes CDR1 MGHRA and CDR2 YSYEKL. The CDR3 loop spans 15 amino acids. The junction had 6 bases not matched to a gene; V was cut back by 2 bases and J by 7 bases. CDR3: CASSQPGGLVEKLFF. The DNA for the CDR3 is TGCGCCAGCAGCCAACCAGGGGGCCTTGTTGAAAAACTGTTTTTT.

The chain links TRBV21-1 to TRBJ1-2; the table's D call, TRBD1, has no DNA check behind it. TRBV21-1 is a recognized pseudogene. This CDR3 has 17 amino acids. CDR3 protein: CASSKAQTGNCTYGYTF. CDR3 DNA: TGTGCCAGCAGCAAAGCTCAGACAGGGAATTGCACCTATGGCTACACCTTC.

The chain employs TRBV11-2 and TRBJ2-7; 8 bases match TRBD2. Germline-derived CDR1 and CDR2 are SGHAT and FQNNGV. The V and J ends lost 5 bases and 6 bases, in that order; junction bases with no gene match: 15. This CDR3 has 16 amino acids. The CDR3 here is CASSRNGGSGIFEQYF. CDR3 nucleotide sequence: TGTGCCAGCAGCCGAAATGGTGGTAGCGGGATTTTCGAGCAGTACTTC.

This clonotype was seen only a few times. The chain recombines TRBV12-3 or TRBV12-4 with TRBJ2-7; D gene unclear. The CDR3 length is 11 residues. The ends were cut back, 3 bases at V and 6 bases at J, with 6 bases in the middle. The CDR3 loop is CASSFDLEQYF. CDR3 DNA: TGTGCCAGCAGTTTTGACCTCGAGCAGTACTTC.

The chain employs TRBV29-1 and TRBJ1-2; 7 bases line up with TRBD1. Per germline, CDR1 SQVTM and CDR2 ANQGSEA. The CDR3 runs to 14 residues. V dropped 7 bases and J dropped 2; count of bases not matched to a gene: 10. The CDR3 protein is CSAGPLTGNYGYTF. Here the CDR3 DNA reads TGCAGCGCCGGACCGTTGACAGGGAACTATGGCTACACCTTC. Full variable domain (rest looked up from reference TRBV29-1 and TRBJ1-2): SAVISQKPSRDICQRGTSLTIQCQVDSQVTMMFWYRQQPGQSLTLIATANQGSEATYESGFVIDKFPISRPNLTFSTLTVSNMSPEDSSIYLCSAGPLTGNYGYTFGSGTRLTVV.

This sequence joins TRBV29-1 and TRBJ1-1; perhaps TRBD1 as D (6 bases). Germline V gives CDR1 SQVTM, CDR2 ANQGSEA. V was cut by 8 bases and J by 4 bases, with 20 bases left in between. The CDR3 runs 14 residues. In nucleotides, the CDR3 is TGCAGCCATATGGGCTTGACAGGTCGCACTGAAGCTTTCTTT. Translation: CSHMGLTGRTEAFF.

V gene TRBV30 combines with J gene TRBJ2-3, with 11 bases lining up with TRBD2. The CDR3 is 16 residues long. Germline V gene data show CDR1 as GTSNPN and CDR2 as SVGIG (reference sequence). V was pared by 0 bases and J by 2 bases, with 4 bases of the junction left unmatched. The CDR3 nucleotides are TGTGCCTGGAGTGTCCAGACTAGCGGGGACACAGATACGCAGTATTTT. Translating gives CAWSVQTSGDTDTQYF. Full variable domain (outside the CDR3, taken from reference TRBV30 and TRBJ2-3): SQTIHQWPATLVQPVGSPLSLECTVEGTSNPNLYWYRQAAGRGLQLLFYSVGIGQISSEVPQNLSASRPQDRQFILSSKKLLLSDSGFYLCAWSVQTSGDTDTQYFGPGTRLTVL.

The CDR3 DNA sequence: TGTGCCACCGCGAGGCGGACCTCCACAGATACGCAGTATTTT. Protein sequence: CATARRTSTDTQYF. The rearrangement uses TRBV6-5 and TRBJ2-3; D ambiguous. CDR3 length: 14 amino acids. Germline V gene lookup returns CDR1 MNHEY and CDR2 SVGAGI. Trimming cost V 10 bases and J 2 bases, with 16 bases left between them.

This clonotype was seen many times. The chain carries TRBV11-2 and TRBJ1-2; the D is unclear. This CDR3 contains 15 residues. The V gene lost 0 bases and the J gene lost 2 bases, with 10 bases spanning the gap. Per germline, CDR1 SGHAT and CDR2 FQNNGV. CDR3 protein: CASSLESASNYGYTF. Here the CDR3 DNA reads TGTGCCAGCAGCTTAGAAAGTGCGTCGAACTATGGCTACACCTTC.

V and J are TRBV6-6 and TRBJ2-1; the D gene is possibly TRBD2 (6 bases). V was trimmed by 4 bases and J by 13 bases, leaving 14 bases between them. This CDR3 region has 12 residues. The germline CDR1 and CDR2 sequences are MNHNY and SVGAGI (reference sequence). CDR3 sequence reads: CASSSLGLGQFF. The CDR3 nucleotides read TGTGCCAGCAGTTCTCTGGGACTTGGACAGTTCTTC.